Below, 29 T cell receptor beta chains from the same sample are listed, as sequenced in a study of blood T cell repertoires in COVID-19. Assay: immunoSEQ multiplex PCR; the TCRdb copy retains only in-frame clones and omits some. This sample carries over 300,000 clones, around 87% of them seen once, and the ten largest clones take 6% to 7.5%. Sequencing input: peripheral blood. These receptors came from a man younger than 35 with active or convalescent COVID-19.

This chain joins TRBV19 and TRBJ1-5; 7 bases line up with TRBD1. Trimming took 4 bases from V and 0 from J; bases not matched to a gene: 9. The CDR3 runs to 17 residues. Germline lookup yields CDR1 LNHDA and CDR2 SQIVND (reference sequence). The CDR3 DNA sequence: TGTGCCAGTAGTACTTGGGACAGACTTCCTAGCAATCAGCCCCAGCATTTT. It encodes CASSTWDRLPSNQPQHF.

This chain connects TRBV2 to TRBJ1-5; maybe TRBD1 (5 bases). This CDR3 comprises 14 residues. Between the trimmed V and J ends, which lost 8 bases and 2 bases, there was a span of 13 bases. CDR1 is SNHLY, CDR2 FYNNEI, per germline. The CDR3 coding sequence is TGTGCCAGCGGGGGGGAGAGGGGCAATCAGCCCCAGCATTTT. Encoded protein: CASGGERGNQPQHF.

The chain employs TRBV18 and TRBJ2-2; 10 bases are a match to TRBD1. The CDR3 is made up of 16 amino acids. Germline CDR1 and CDR2: KGHSH and LQKENI. J lost 2 bases, V lost 3 bases, and 3 bases had no gene match. CDR3 nucleotide sequence: TGTGCCAGCTCACCCGGGACAGGGGCCAACACCGGGGAGCTGTTTTTT. Amino acids: CASSPGTGANTGELFF.

The V gene is TRBV5-1, the J gene TRBJ2-7; 7 bases agree with TRBD1. The V gene end was trimmed by 0 bases and the J gene end by 5 bases; junction bases not matched to a gene: 8. This CDR3 is built from 15 residues. Looked up from germline, CDR1 is SGHRS and CDR2 is YFSETQ. The CDR3 DNA is TGCGCCAGCAGCTTGGGGCAGGGGGAAATCGACGAGCAGTACTTC. It encodes CASSLGQGEIDEQYF.

This CDR3 is CSARVADTQYF. CDR3 sequence (DNA): TGCAGTGCTAGAGTAGCAGATACGCAGTATTTT. The chain employs TRBV20-1 and TRBJ2-3; no clear D gene. Germline loops: CDR1 DFQATT, CDR2 SNEGSKA (reference sequence). The V and J ends lost 1 base and 4 bases respectively, with 3 bases between them. The CDR3 is 11 amino acids.

This chain joins TRBV7-9 and TRBJ2-4, with D uncertain. Germline-derived CDR1 and CDR2 are SEHNR and FQNEAQ (reference sequence). V was cut by 1 base and J by 0 bases, with 7 bases left in between. This CDR3 is built from 15 residues. CDR3 bases: TGTGCCAGCAGCTTAGGAGAATTAGCCAAAAACATTCAGTACTTC. Protein: CASSLGELAKNIQYF.

J is TRBJ2-1 and V is TRBV7-3; 9 bases agree with TRBD1. V lost 5 bases to trimming and J lost 12 bases; unmatched junction nucleotides: 8. Germline V lookup: CDR1 SGHTA, CDR2 FQGTGA. The CDR3 spans 13 residues. The CDR3 is CASSPQDRGRQFF. CDR3 in DNA: TGTGCCAGCAGCCCCCAGGACAGGGGAAGGCAGTTCTTC.

Of note for this clone: The same CDR3 is also encoded by other DNA sequences in this sample. The chain recombines TRBV3-1 (or the pseudogene TRBV3-2) with TRBJ1-5; weak D call: TRBD1 (6 bases). In germline, CDR1 is LGHDT, CDR2 YNNKEL (reference sequence). The CDR3 runs to 14 residues. The ends were cut back, 1 base at V and 2 bases at J, with 6 bases in the middle. This CDR3 reads CASSQAGGNQPQHF. CDR3 in DNA: TGTGCCAGCAGCCAAGCAGGGGGCAATCAGCCCCAGCATTTT.

The rearrangement uses TRBV27 and TRBJ2-1; 7 bases are a match to TRBD1. Germline lookup yields CDR1 MNHEY and CDR2 SMNVEV (reference sequence). Trimming took 3 bases from V and 10 from J; bases not matched to a gene: 3. There are 12 residues in the CDR3. The CDR3 reads CASSFLTGEQFF. CDR3 DNA sequence: TGTGCCAGCAGTTTCTTGACAGGGGAGCAGTTCTTC.

In this sample, this clone turned up once. The rearrangement links TRBV18 to TRBJ1-6; 7 bases are shared with TRBD1. The germline gives CDR1 KGHSH, CDR2 LQKENI. V dropped 6 bases and J dropped 3; count of bases not matched to a gene: 5. CDR3 length equals 15 residues. Here the CDR3 reads CASSPGQVYNSPLHF. Written as DNA, the CDR3 is TGTGCCAGCTCTCCAGGACAGGTCTATAATTCACCCCTCCACTTT. Full variable domain (remainder filled in from reference TRBV18 and TRBJ1-6): NAGVMQNPRHLVRRRGQEARLRCSPMKGHSHVYWYRQLPEEGLKFMVYLQKENIIDESGMPKERFSAEFPKEGPSILRIQQVVRGDSAAYFCASSPGQVYNSPLHFGNGTRLTVT.

The chain joins TRBV4-1 to TRBJ2-1; TRBD2 aligns across 13 bases. Germline values: CDR1 MGHRA, CDR2 YSYEKL. V lost 4 bases, J lost 0 bases, and 3 bases stayed unmatched. The CDR3 length is 17 residues. The CDR3 reads CASSRGTSGTSYNEQFF. CDR3 coding DNA: TGCGCCAGCAGCCGGGGGACTAGCGGGACCTCCTACAATGAGCAGTTCTTC.

The J gene is TRBJ1-1, the V gene TRBV7-3; D is ambiguous. V was pared by 3 bases and J by 8 bases, with 10 bases between. Germline values: CDR1 SGHTA, CDR2 FQGTGA. The CDR3 length is 12 residues. The CDR3 DNA reads as TGTGCCAGCAGCTTCCCAGGATCCGAAGCTTTCTTT. Translating it yields CASSFPGSEAFF.

This clone was found a few times. The rearrangement joins TRBV24-1 to TRBJ1-4; D gene unclear. Trimming left V 4 bases short and J 10 bases short, with 6 bases between. The length of the CDR3 is 11 residues. From germline, CDR1 is KGHDR and CDR2 SFDVKD. CDR3 in amino acids: CATSDRRKLFF. CDR3 in DNA: TGTGCCACCAGTGACCGGAGAAAACTGTTTTTT.

The chain recombines TRBV6-5 with TRBJ1-6; 9 bases are shared with TRBD1. The CDR3 sequence is 15 residues long. The V gene's germline CDR1 is MNHEY and CDR2 SVGAGI. Losses at the gene ends were 5 bases for V and 11 bases for J; bases not matched to a gene: 10. CDR3 sequence reads: CASSPRTGVVAPLHF. CDR3 nucleotide sequence: TGTGCCAGCAGTCCACGGACAGGGGTTGTAGCACCCCTCCACTTT.

This sequence joins TRBV15 and TRBJ2-5, with D perhaps TRBD2 (5 bases). V dropped 7 bases and J dropped 0 bases, with 15 bases sitting between them. In germline, CDR1 is LNHNV, CDR2 YYDKDF (reference sequence). This CDR3 contains 15 residues. This CDR3 reads CATKKSTRDQETQYF. The CDR3 nucleotides read TGTGCCACCAAAAAGAGCACTAGGGACCAAGAGACCCAGTACTTC.

The chain couples TRBV4-3 to TRBJ2-7, with 7 bases identical to TRBD1. This CDR3 spans 13 amino acids. The V and J ends lost 4 bases and 4 bases, in that order; junction bases with no gene match: 4. Germline V gene lookup returns CDR1 LGHNA and CDR2 YSLEER. CDR3 sequence (DNA): TGCGCCAGCAGCCGAACACAGGGGTACGAGCAGTACTTC. Its translation: CASSRTQGYEQYF.

The chain couples TRBV27 to TRBJ2-7, with a tentative D call TRBD2 (5 bases). The CDR3 spans 17 residues. With 2 bases removed from V and 6 bases from J, the gap between germline ends came to 23 bases. Germline V lookup: CDR1 MNHEY, CDR2 SMNVEV (reference sequence). The CDR3 loop is CASSLILIGGGLLEQYF. The CDR3, as DNA: TGTGCCAGCAGTTTAATCTTAATTGGCGGAGGACTCCTCGAGCAGTACTTC.

The chain recombines TRBV28 with TRBJ2-2; 8 nucleotides align to TRBD2. J gave up 4 bases and V 4 bases, and 8 bases lay outside the gene matches. The CDR3 covers 16 residues. Per the germline V gene, CDR1 is MDHEN and CDR2 is SYDVKM. CDR3 coding DNA: TGTGCCAGCAGTTCCCCAGCGGGGGTTGGCACCGGGGAGCTGTTTTTT. It translates to CASSSPAGVGTGELFF.

This sequence joins TRBV9 and TRBJ2-5; tentatively, D is TRBD2 (5 bases). The ends were cut back, 0 bases at V and 5 bases at J, with 14 bases in the middle. CDR3 length equals 15 residues. In germline, CDR1 is SGDLS, CDR2 YYNGEE. CDR3: CASSVVVGLGETQYF. As DNA, the CDR3 is TGTGCCAGCAGCGTAGTCGTCGGACTGGGGGAGACCCAGTACTTC.

The chain has TRBV19 and TRBJ1-5; 7 positions agree with TRBD1. Germline CDR1 reads LNHDA; CDR2 reads SQIVND (reference sequence). The V segment lost 10 bases and the J segment 7 bases; nucleotides outside the gene matches: 16. This CDR3 is built from 15 residues. The CDR3 is CATDGTGEEGQPQHF. CDR3 coding DNA: TGTGCCACCGATGGAACAGGGGAGGAGGGGCAGCCCCAGCATTTT.

The gene calls are TRBV5-1 and TRBJ2-5, with D possibly matching TRBD1 (6 bases). Trimming removed 2 bases at V and 5 bases at J, with 19 bases between. The CDR3 is made up of 16 amino acids. The germline V gene encodes CDR1 SGHRS and CDR2 YFSETQ. CDR3 sequence: CASSLGDKNSRETQYF. The CDR3 DNA sequence: TGCGCCAGCAGCTTAGGGGACAAAAATTCTCGGGAGACCCAGTACTTC.

This chain uses TRBV7-8 with TRBJ1-3; D gene ambiguous. The germline V gene encodes CDR1 SGHVS and CDR2 FQNEAQ. V lost 2 bases, J lost 0 bases, and 23 bases lay in between. This CDR3 has 20 amino acids. The CDR3 region has the DNA TGTGCCAGCAGCTTACTCGGGAGCCCCACACAGAGAAACTCTGGAAACACCATATATTTT. This sequence encodes CASSLLGSPTQRNSGNTIYF.

DNA for the CDR3: TGTGCCAGCAGTTCAGACTATGGCTACACCTTC. This gives the protein CASSSDYGYTF. V gene TRBV6-6 combines with J gene TRBJ1-2; no clear D gene. The germline CDR1 and CDR2 sequences are MNHNY and SVGAGI (reference sequence). This CDR3 region has 11 residues. The V and J ends lost 4 bases and 3 bases respectively, with 3 bases between them.

The chain has TRBV2 and TRBJ2-1; 8 bases match TRBD1. Per the germline V gene, CDR1 is SNHLY and CDR2 is FYNNEI. This CDR3 is built from 15 residues. With 6 bases clipped from V and 9 bases from J, the junction kept 13 bases outside the gene matches. CDR3 region: CASRVPGQVSGEQFF. CDR3 nucleotide sequence: TGTGCCAGCAGGGTCCCGGGACAGGTCTCGGGTGAGCAGTTCTTC.

V and J are TRBV10-3 and TRBJ1-5; D is unresolved. The V gene lost 4 bases and the J gene lost 9 bases, with 19 bases spanning the gap. CDR1 and CDR2 (germline): ENHRY, SYGVKD. The CDR3 extends over 15 amino acids. CDR3 loop: CAISAEGIQRGPQHF. The CDR3 DNA sequence: TGTGCCATCAGTGCCGAGGGAATCCAGCGGGGGCCCCAGCATTTT.

This rearrangement joins TRBV9 to TRBJ2-7, with D possibly TRBD1 on 6 matching bases. Trimming cost V 3 bases and J 2 bases, with 21 bases left between them. The CDR3 has 17 residues. Germline CDR1 is SGDLS and CDR2 is YYNGEE. CDR3 amino acids: CASSETRPDRTPYEQYF. CDR3 coding DNA: TGTGCCAGCAGCGAAACCCGCCCGGACAGAACGCCCTACGAGCAGTACTTC.

This rearrangement joins TRBV18 to TRBJ1-1; D remains unclear. The CDR3 totals 15 residues. The germline V gene encodes CDR1 KGHSH and CDR2 LQKENI. The germline V and J ends were trimmed by 2 bases and 0 bases, with 10 bases remaining between them. Here the CDR3 reads CASSPSVGLNTEAFF. For the CDR3, the DNA is TGTGCCAGCTCACCAAGCGTCGGGTTGAACACTGAAGCTTTCTTT.

For this clone: The DNA is left out, because the CDR3 cannot be placed on it with certainty; the CDR3 is given as TCRdb lists it. This rearrangement joins TRBV2 to TRBJ1-3. The germline gives CDR1 SNHLY, CDR2 FYNNEI. Ends included, the CDR3 has 18 residues. CDR3 in amino acids: CASSEGRATLGIGNTIYF.

The V call is TRBV9, the J call TRBJ2-4; TRBD1 agrees at 8 bases. CDR3 size: 14 residues. CDR1 and CDR2 from the germline V gene are SGDLS and YYNGEE. Trimming cost V 4 bases and J 6 bases; bases outside gene matches: 6. The CDR3 spells CASSNGQGRNIQYF. The CDR3 nucleotides read TGTGCCAGCAGCAACGGACAGGGTAGAAACATTCAGTACTTC.